These 24 T cell receptor gamma chains were sequenced from one sample in a study of γδ T cells in repeated Plasmodium falciparum infection. Gammadelta T cells were flow-sorted from PBMC into Vgamma9/Vdelta2+ and Vdelta2-negative populations for bulk analysis. TCRdb reanalyzed the multiplex PCR reads using CATT. The sample holds 12,000 to 15,000 gamma-chain clones, roughly 1.7% seen once. What was sequenced was gamma-delta T cells from blood. Receptors originate from a pool of human donors (malaria-infected and uninfected, not separated).

The sample holds many counts of this clone. A far larger clone is one nucleotide away, so this likely arose from a read error. This CDR3 is also generated by other DNA sequences in the sample. The J segment was not called; the V segment is TRGV9. Germline-derived CDR1 and CDR2 are GITISATS and ISYDGTV (reference sequence). CDR3 size: 18 residues. CDR3 in amino acids: CALWEVKTLFSSGWFKIF. The DNA of the CDR3 is TGTGCCTTGTGGGAGGTGAAAACTCTTTTTTCCTCTGGTTGGTTCAAGATATTC.

This clone was recorded a few times. TCRdb's listed protein matches a much larger clone and diverges from this DNA's translation at residue 4, likely through a read error; the protein shown comes from the DNA. The rearrangement joins TRGV9 to TRGJP. Matching the DNA to germline supplied the J gene, which TCRdb does not give. This CDR3 is built from 17 residues. Germline V CDR1 and CDR2: GITISATS, ISYDGTV (reference sequence). CDR3 amino acids: CALLEDEPELGKKIKVF. CDR3 bases: TGTGCCTTGTTGGAGGACGAACCAGAGTTGGGCAAAAAAATCAAGGTATTT.

This clone has only a few counts. A far more abundant clone sits one base away, making this likely a read error. Other nucleotide sequences in the sample specify the same CDR3. This chain joins TRGV2 and TRGJ1 or TRGJ2. Because TCRdb records no J gene, it was assigned here through a match of the DNA to germline. The CDR3 runs to 11 residues. Per the germline V gene, CDR1 is EGSNGY and CDR2 is YDSYNSKV. CDR3 loop: CATWDGPEKLF. The CDR3 nucleotides are TGTGCTACCTGGGACGGGCCCGAGAAACTCTTT.

This clone was detected ten times or more. TCRdb's protein, taken from a much larger clone, differs from this DNA's translation at residue 6, likely owing to a read error; the protein displayed comes from the DNA. This chain links TRGV9 with TRGJ1 or TRGJ2. The J gene, left out of TCRdb, was set here by checking the DNA against germline. The CDR3 has 11 amino acids. CDR1 is GITISATS, CDR2 ISYDGTV, per germline (reference sequence). The trim removed 3 bases at V and 11 bases at J, leaving 7 bases unmatched. CDR3 coding DNA: TGTGCCTTGTGGGAGCCTTTCCAGAAACTCTTT. It encodes CALWEPFQKLF.

About this clone itself: A read error likely explains why the TCRdb protein, taken from a much larger clone, differs from this DNA's translation at residue 2; the protein shown is translated from the DNA. V usage is TRGV9 and J usage is TRGJ1 or TRGJ2. The J gene was not available in TCRdb and was assigned here by matching the DNA to germline segments. This CDR3 region has 13 residues. The V gene's germline CDR1 is GITISATS and CDR2 ISYDGTV (reference sequence). The CDR3 nucleotides read TGTACCTTGTGGGGGAAGAATTATTATAAGAAACTCTTT. As protein: CTLWGKNYYKKLF.

This clone has ten or more counts. Only one base separates this from a far larger clonotype, so it likely reflects a read error. Other nucleotide sequences in the sample specify the same CDR3. This rearrangement joins TRGV9 to TRGJ1 or TRGJ2. CDR1 GITISATS and CDR2 ISYDGTV come from the germline V gene (reference sequence). This CDR3 comprises 16 residues. V was clipped by 3 bases and J by 3 bases; unmatched bases: 14. The CDR3, as DNA: TGTGCCTTGTGGGAGTGCAACTTGGCTTGTTATTATAAGAAACTCTTT. Encoded protein: CALWECNLACYYKKLF.

As regards this clone: TCRdb assigns this DNA the protein of a much larger clone, which departs from its translation at residue 7; this likely reflects a read error, and the protein shown comes from translating the DNA. The V gene call is TRGV9, and the J gene call is absent. This CDR3 comprises 9 residues. Per germline, CDR1 GITISATS and CDR2 ISYDGTV (reference sequence). This chain's CDR3 is CALWEGRLF. Written as DNA, the CDR3 is TGTGCCTTGTGGGAAGGGAGACTCTTT.

This clone was seen a few times. This DNA's translation differs at residue 13 from TCRdb's protein, which comes from a much larger clone; a read error is likely, and the protein shown is translated from the DNA. The J segment was not called; the V segment is TRGV3. In germline, CDR1 is VTNTFY, CDR2 YDVSTARD (reference sequence). There are 31 residues in the CDR3. DNA of the CDR3: TGTGCCACCTGGGACCGAATTATTATAAGAAACTCTTCGGCAGTGGAACAACACTTGTTGTCACAGGTAAGTATCGGAAGAATACAACATTTC. This encodes CATWDRIIIRNSSAVEQHLLSQVSIGRIQHF.

This clone was found many times. A read error likely explains this, since a far larger clone differs by one base. This CDR3 is also generated by other DNA sequences in the sample. The genes are TRGV3 and TRGJ1 or TRGJ2. CDR3 size: 11 residues. Germline V lookup: CDR1 VTNTFY, CDR2 YDVSTARD (reference sequence). In DNA, the CDR3 is TGTGCCACCTGGGTTTATTATAAGAAGCTCTTT. This sequence encodes CATWVYYKKLF.

This clone occurred a few times. The protein given by TCRdb reflects a much larger clone and differs at residue 4 from this DNA's translation, likely from a read error; the protein shown is the DNA's translation. Written as DNA, the CDR3 is TGTGCCACCTGTGACACGTTTTATTATAAGAAACTCTTT. It specifies CATCDTFYYKKLF. The J gene is TRGJ1 or TRGJ2, the V gene TRGV5. The CDR3 runs to 13 residues. Germline V lookup: CDR1 VINAFY, CDR2 YDVSNSKD.

This clone was recorded at least ten times. A read error may be the cause here, since a much bigger clone is one base away. The genes are TRGV4 and TRGJ1 or TRGJ2. This CDR3 contains 9 residues. Losses at the gene ends were 4 bases for V and 10 bases for J; bases not matched to a gene: 1. CDR1 is EGSTGY and CDR2 is YDSYTSSV in the germline V gene. CDR3 loop: CATWEKKLF. CDR3 nucleotides: TGTGCCACCTGGGAGAAGAAACTCTTT.

This clone has just a few counts. TCRdb attributes to this sequence the protein of a much larger clone, which differs from the DNA translation at residue 4; a read error is likely, and the protein displayed is translated from the DNA. The rearrangement links TRGV9 to TRGJ1 or TRGJ2. No J gene is reported in TCRdb; it was inferred here by comparing the DNA with germline. Germline-derived CDR1 and CDR2 are GITISATS and ISYDGTV (reference sequence). The CDR3 covers 16 residues. The CDR3 loop reads CALREVHYENYYKKLF. DNA for the CDR3: TGTGCCTTGCGGGAGGTCCACTACGAGAATTATTATAAGAAACTCTTT.

This clone was detected ten times or more. The protein recorded in TCRdb matches a much larger clone and deviates from this DNA's translation at residue 14, suggesting a read error; the protein here is obtained by translating the DNA. The V gene corresponds to TRGV9; no J gene was called. In germline, CDR1 is GITISATS, CDR2 ISYDGTV (reference sequence). This CDR3 comprises 16 residues. CDR3 region: CALWETEELGKKIRVF. CDR3 sequence (DNA): TGTGCCTTGTGGGAAACGGAGGAGTTGGGCAAAAAAATCAGGGTATTT.

This clone was found a few times. The protein held in TCRdb is that of a much larger clone and does not match this DNA's translation at residue 9, likely because of a read error; the protein shown is translated from the DNA. This chain uses TRGV3 with TRGJ1 or TRGJ2. As TCRdb names no J gene, one was assigned here on the basis of a DNA match to germline. The ends lost 6 bases at V and 11 bases at J; junction bases unmatched: 13. The CDR3 runs to 12 residues. Germline-derived CDR1 and CDR2 are VTNTFY and YDVSTARD (reference sequence). The CDR3 nucleotides read TGTGCCACCTGGAGATGCCAAGATGAGAAACTCTTT. Its translation is CATWRCQDEKLF.

In the case of this clone: This sequence is one base from a far larger clone and is likely a read error. The sample carries other DNA sequences with the same CDR3. V and J are TRGV9 and TRGJ1 or TRGJ2. The CDR3 covers 16 residues. CDR1 is GITISATS and CDR2 is ISYDGTV in the germline V gene (reference sequence). CDR3 region: CALWEVHYENYYKKLF. The CDR3 nucleotides read TGTGCCTTGTGGGAGGTCCACTACGAGAATTATTATAAAAAACTCTTT.

For this clone: TCRdb has a much larger clone's protein, which differs at residue 7 from the translation of this DNA, likely because of a read error; what is shown is the protein translated from the DNA. This sequence joins TRGV4 and TRGJ1 or TRGJ2. In the absence of a J gene in TCRdb, the DNA was matched to germline to assign it here. V was clipped by 1 base and J by 9 bases; unmatched bases: 3. The length of the CDR3 is 11 residues. In germline, CDR1 is EGSTGY, CDR2 YDSYTSSV. CDR3 residues: CATWDGCKKLF. CDR3 in DNA: TGTGCCACCTGGGATGGATGTAAGAAACTCTTT.

This clone was observed many times. DNA and listed protein disagree at residue 7, so the protein shown here was translated from the DNA. This sample includes further DNA sequences coding for the same CDR3. The chain is built from TRGV4 and TRGJ1 or TRGJ2. CDR3 size: 14 residues. J was trimmed by 0 bases and V by 4 bases; bases with no gene match: 6. CDR1 and CDR2 from the germline V gene are EGSTGY and YDSYTSSV. For the CDR3, the DNA is TGTGCCACCTGGGACGGACCGAATTATTATAAGAAACTCTTT. Translating gives CATWDGPNYYKKLF.

There are a few counts of this clone. A far bigger clonotype differs at one base, so this is likely a read error. This CDR3 is also generated by other DNA sequences in the sample. J gene calling gave no result, while the V gene is TRGV3. The CDR3 covers 17 residues. Germline V gene sequence: CDR1 VTNTFY, CDR2 YDVSTARD (reference sequence). The CDR3 spells CATWDRLGSAVRNKKLF. CDR3 sequence (DNA): TGTGCCACCTGGGACAGGCTTGGGTCAGCCGTTCGGAATAAGAAGCTCTTT.

This clone was seen many times. A read error may be the cause here, since a much bigger clone is one base away. The chain combines TRGV4 with TRGJ1 or TRGJ2. This CDR3 has 13 residues. Trimming cost V 0 bases and J 3 bases; bases outside gene matches: 2. The germline CDR1 and CDR2 sequences are EGSTGY and YDSYTSSV. CDR3 sequence: CATWDGVYYKKLF. The DNA of the CDR3 is TGTGCCACCTGGGATGGGGTTTATTATAAGAAACTCTTT.

This clone was picked up a small number of times. This likely came from a read error, as a far larger clone is one base away. Other DNA sequences in the sample encode the same CDR3. The V segment is TRGV9, and no J call was made. Germline CDR1 is GITISATS and CDR2 is ISYDGTV (reference sequence). The CDR3 consists of 11 residues. CDR3 sequence (DNA): TGTGCCTTGTGGGAGGCGATTAAGAAGCTCTTT. It yields the protein CALWEAIKKLF.

This clone was recorded many times. V gene TRGV3 combines with J gene TRGJP2. Germline lookup yields CDR1 VTNTFY and CDR2 YDVSTARD (reference sequence). This CDR3 region has 17 residues. Trimming took 0 bases from V and 0 from J; bases not matched to a gene: 7. CDR3 bases: TGTGCCACCTGGGACAGGCTCCTCTATAGTAGTGATTGGATCAAGACGTTT. Amino acids: CATWDRLLYSSDWIKTF.

A remark on this clone: With a far larger clone one base away, a read error is the likely cause. Distinct nucleotide sequences in the sample also encode this CDR3. The chain carries TRGV8 and TRGJ1 or TRGJ2. Germline matching of the DNA provided the J gene here, since TCRdb leaves it blank. The J segment lost 3 bases and the V segment lost 0 bases, leaving 14 bases of the junction unmatched. From germline, CDR1 is VENAVY and CDR2 YDSYNSRV. The CDR3 covers 17 residues. The CDR3 DNA follows: TGTGCCACCTGGGATAGGCTACGAGGGATTCTTTATTATAAGAAACTCTTT. It translates to CATWDRLRGILYYKKLF.

At least ten counts were recorded for this clone. The protein TCRdb gives is from a much larger clone and does not agree with this DNA's translation at residue 4, likely a read error; the protein shown here comes from the DNA. V gene TRGV9 combines with J gene TRGJ1 or TRGJ2. CDR3 length: 12 amino acids. Germline-derived CDR1 and CDR2 are GITISATS and ISYDGTV (reference sequence). The CDR3 bases are TGTGCCTTGTGTGAGGTCCCTTATAAGAAACTCTTT. It specifies CALCEVPYKKLF.

Only a few counts were recorded for this clone. The protein TCRdb gives is from a much larger clone and does not agree with this DNA's translation at residue 9, likely a read error; the protein shown here comes from the DNA. The J gene is TRGJ1 or TRGJ2, the V gene TRGV9. Germline assignment: CDR1 GITISATS and CDR2 ISYDGTV (reference sequence). V dropped 0 bases and J dropped 4; count of bases not matched to a gene: 9. The CDR3 runs 15 residues. The CDR3 DNA follows: TGTGCCTTGTGGGAGGTGCCTGTCCTATATTATAAGAAACTCTTT. The encoded protein is CALWEVPVLYYKKLF.